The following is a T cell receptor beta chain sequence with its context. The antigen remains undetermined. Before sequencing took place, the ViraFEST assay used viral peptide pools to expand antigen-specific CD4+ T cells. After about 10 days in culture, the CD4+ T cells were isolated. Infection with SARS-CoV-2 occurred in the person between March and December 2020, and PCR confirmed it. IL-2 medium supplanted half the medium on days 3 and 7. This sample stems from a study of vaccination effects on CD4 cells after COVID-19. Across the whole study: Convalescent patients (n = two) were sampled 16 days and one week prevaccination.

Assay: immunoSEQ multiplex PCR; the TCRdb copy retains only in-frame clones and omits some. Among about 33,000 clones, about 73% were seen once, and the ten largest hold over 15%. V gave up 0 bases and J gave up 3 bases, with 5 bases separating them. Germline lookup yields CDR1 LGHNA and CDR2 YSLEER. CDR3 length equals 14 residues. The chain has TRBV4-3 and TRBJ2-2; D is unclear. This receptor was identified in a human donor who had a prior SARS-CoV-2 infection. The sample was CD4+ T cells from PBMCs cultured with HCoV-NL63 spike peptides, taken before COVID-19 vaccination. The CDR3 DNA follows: TGCGCCAGCAGCCAAGAACGTCACACCGGGGAGCTGTTTTTT. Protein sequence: CASSQERHTGELFF.